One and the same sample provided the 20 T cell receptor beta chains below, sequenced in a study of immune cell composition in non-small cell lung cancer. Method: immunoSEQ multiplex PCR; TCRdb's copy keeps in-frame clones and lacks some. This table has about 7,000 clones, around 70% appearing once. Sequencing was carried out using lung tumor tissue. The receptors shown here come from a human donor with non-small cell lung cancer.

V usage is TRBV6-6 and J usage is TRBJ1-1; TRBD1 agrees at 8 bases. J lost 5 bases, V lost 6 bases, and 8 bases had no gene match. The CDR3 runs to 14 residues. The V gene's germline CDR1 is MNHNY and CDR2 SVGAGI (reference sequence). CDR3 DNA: TGTGCCAGCAGATCTCAGGGGGCGGGGACTGAAGCTTTCTTT. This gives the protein CASRSQGAGTEAFF.

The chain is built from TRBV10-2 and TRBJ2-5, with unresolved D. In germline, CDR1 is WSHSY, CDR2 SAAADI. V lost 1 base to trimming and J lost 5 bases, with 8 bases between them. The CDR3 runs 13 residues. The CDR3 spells CASSEYARETQYF. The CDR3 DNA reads TGCGCCAGCAGTGAGTACGCGCGGGAGACCCAGTACTTC.

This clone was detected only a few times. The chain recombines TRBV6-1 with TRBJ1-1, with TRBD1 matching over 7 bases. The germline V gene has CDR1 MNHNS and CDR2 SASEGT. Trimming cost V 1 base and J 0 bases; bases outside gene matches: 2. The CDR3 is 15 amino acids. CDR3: CASSEVDRMNTEAFF. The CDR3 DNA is TGTGCCAGCAGTGAAGTGGACAGGATGAACACTGAAGCTTTCTTT.

The CDR3 DNA is TGTGCCTGGCGGTTTAACTCCTACAATGAGCAGTTCTTC. This translates into CAWRFNSYNEQFF. The chain carries TRBV30 and TRBJ2-1; the D is unclear. The germline V gene encodes CDR1 GTSNPN and CDR2 SVGIG (reference sequence). The CDR3 covers 13 residues. The V and J ends lost 5 bases and 0 bases respectively, with 8 bases between them.

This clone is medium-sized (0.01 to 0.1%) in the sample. CDR3 DNA sequence: TGTGCCAGCAGCTTTAGAGACATTAACACTGAAGCTTTCTTT. Amino acid sequence: CASSFRDINTEAFF. This chain connects TRBV9 to TRBJ1-1, with no clear D. The V gene's germline CDR1 is SGDLS and CDR2 YYNGEE. The CDR3 totals 14 residues. V was shortened by 4 bases and J by 2 bases, with 12 bases between the two germline ends.

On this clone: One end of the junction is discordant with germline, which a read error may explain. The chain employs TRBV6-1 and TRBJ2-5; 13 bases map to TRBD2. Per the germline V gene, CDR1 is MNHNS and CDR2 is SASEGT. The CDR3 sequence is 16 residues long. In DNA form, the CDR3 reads TGTGCCAGCAGAGAAGGACTAGCGGGAGAACGGGAGACCCAGTACTTC. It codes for CASREGLAGERETQYF.

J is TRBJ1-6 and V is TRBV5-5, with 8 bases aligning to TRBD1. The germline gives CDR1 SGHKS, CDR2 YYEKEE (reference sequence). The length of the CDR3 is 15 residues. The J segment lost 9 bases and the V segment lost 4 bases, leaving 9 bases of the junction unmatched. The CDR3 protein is CASSERTGWSSPLHF. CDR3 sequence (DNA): TGTGCCAGCAGCGAGAGGACAGGGTGGAGTTCACCCCTCCACTTT.

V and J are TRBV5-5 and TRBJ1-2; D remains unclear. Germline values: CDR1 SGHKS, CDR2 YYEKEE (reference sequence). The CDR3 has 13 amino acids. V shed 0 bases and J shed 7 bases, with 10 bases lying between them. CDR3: CASSLDSGTGYTF. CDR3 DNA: TGTGCCAGCAGCTTGGATTCGGGAACTGGCTACACCTTC.

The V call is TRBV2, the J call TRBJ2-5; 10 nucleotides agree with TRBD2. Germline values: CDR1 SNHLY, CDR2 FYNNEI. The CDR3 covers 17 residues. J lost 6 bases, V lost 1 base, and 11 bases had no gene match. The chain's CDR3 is CASSEGRLAGAGKTQYF. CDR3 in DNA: TGTGCCAGCAGTGAAGGGCGGCTAGCGGGAGCGGGGAAGACCCAGTACTTC.

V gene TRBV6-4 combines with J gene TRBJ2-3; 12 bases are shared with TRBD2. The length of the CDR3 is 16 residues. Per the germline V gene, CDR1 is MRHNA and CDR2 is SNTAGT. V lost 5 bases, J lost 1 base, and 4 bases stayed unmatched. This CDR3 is CASSRRTSGGTDTQYF. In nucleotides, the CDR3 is TGTGCCAGCAGTCGCCGGACTAGCGGGGGCACAGATACGCAGTATTTT.

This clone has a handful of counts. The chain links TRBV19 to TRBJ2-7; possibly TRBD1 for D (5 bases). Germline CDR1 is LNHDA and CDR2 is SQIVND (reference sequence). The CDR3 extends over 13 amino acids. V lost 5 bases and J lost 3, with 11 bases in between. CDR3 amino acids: CASSLTQGYEQYF. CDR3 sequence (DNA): TGTGCCAGTAGTCTCACTCAGGGCTACGAGCAGTACTTC.

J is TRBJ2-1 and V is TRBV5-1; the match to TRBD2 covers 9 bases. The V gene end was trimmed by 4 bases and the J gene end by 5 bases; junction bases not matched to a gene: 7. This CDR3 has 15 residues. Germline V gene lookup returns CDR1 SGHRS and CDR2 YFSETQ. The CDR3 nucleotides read TGCGCCAGCAGCCCCACTAGCGGGTTTGACAATGAGCAGTTCTTC. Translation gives CASSPTSGFDNEQFF.

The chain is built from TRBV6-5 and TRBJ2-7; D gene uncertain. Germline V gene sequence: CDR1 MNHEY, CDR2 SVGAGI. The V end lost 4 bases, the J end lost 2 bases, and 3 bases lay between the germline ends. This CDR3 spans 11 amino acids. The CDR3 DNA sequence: TGTGCCAGCAGTTCGGCCTACGAGCAGTACTTC. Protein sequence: CASSSAYEQYF.

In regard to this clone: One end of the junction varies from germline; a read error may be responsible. This CDR3 is CASNLGIGELFF. The CDR3 nucleotides are TGTGCCAGCAACTTGGGTATAGGGGAGCTGTTTTTT. The chain joins TRBV5-8 to TRBJ2-2; no reliable D call. Germline V gives CDR1 SGHTS, CDR2 YDEGEE. This CDR3 spans 12 amino acids. The variable domain in full, completed from reference TRBV5-8 and TRBJ2-2, reads EAGVTQSPTHLIKTRGQQATLRCSPISGHTSVYWYQQALGLGLQFLLWYDEGEERNRGNFPPRFSGRQFPNYSSELNVNALELEDSALYLCASNLGIGELFFGEGSRLTVL.

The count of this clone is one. In DNA, the CDR3 is TGTGCCAGCAGGTCAGGGGAAGTTTGGAGGCAGTTCTTC. This codes for CASRSGEVWRQFF. This chain joins TRBV28 and TRBJ2-1; possible D gene TRBD1, 6 bases. This CDR3 contains 13 residues. The germline V gene has CDR1 MDHEN and CDR2 SYDVKM. Trimming removed 6 bases from V and 12 bases from J, with 18 bases in between.

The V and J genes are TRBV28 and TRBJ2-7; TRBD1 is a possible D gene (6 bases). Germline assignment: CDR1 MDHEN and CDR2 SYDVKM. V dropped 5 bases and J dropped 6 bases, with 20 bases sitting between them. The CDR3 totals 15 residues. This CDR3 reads CASSLLGTPTGEQYF. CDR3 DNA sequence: TGTGCCAGCAGTCTCCTCGGGACCCCGACAGGCGAGCAGTACTTC. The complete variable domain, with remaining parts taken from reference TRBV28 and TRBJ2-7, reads DVKVTQSSRYLVKRTGEKVFLECVQDMDHENMFWYRQDPGLGLRLIYFSYDVKMKEKGDIPEGYSVSREKKERFSLILESASTNQTSMYLCASSLLGTPTGEQYFGPGTRLTVT.

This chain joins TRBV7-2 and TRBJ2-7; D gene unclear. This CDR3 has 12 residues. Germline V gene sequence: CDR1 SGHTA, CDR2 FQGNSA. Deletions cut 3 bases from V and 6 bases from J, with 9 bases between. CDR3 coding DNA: TGTGCCAGCAGCTTGCAGTTCCGCGAGCAGTACTTC. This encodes CASSLQFREQYF. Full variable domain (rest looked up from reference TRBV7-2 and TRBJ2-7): GAGVSQSPSNKVTEKGKDVELRCDPISGHTALYWYRQSLGQGLEFLIYFQGNSAPDKSGLPSDRFSAERTGGSVSTLTIQRTQQEDSAVYLCASSLQFREQYFGPGTRLTVT.

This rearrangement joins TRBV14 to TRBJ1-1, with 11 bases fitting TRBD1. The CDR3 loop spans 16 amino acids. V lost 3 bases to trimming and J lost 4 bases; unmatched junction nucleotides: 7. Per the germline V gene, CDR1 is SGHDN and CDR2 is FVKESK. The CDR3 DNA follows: TGTGCCAGCAGCCAGAGGACAGGGGGCGCGTCCACTGAAGCTTTCTTT. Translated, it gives CASSQRTGGASTEAFF.

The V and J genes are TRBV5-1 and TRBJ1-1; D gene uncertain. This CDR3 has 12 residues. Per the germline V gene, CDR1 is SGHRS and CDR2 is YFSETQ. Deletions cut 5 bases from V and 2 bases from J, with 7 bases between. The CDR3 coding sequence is TGCGCCAGCAGTGGAGATAACACTGAAGCTTTCTTT. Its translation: CASSGDNTEAFF.

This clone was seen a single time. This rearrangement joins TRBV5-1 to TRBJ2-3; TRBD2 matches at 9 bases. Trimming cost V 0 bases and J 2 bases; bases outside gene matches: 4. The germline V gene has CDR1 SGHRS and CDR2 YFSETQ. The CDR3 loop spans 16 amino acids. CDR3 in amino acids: CASSLASGGITDTQYF. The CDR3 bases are TGCGCCAGCAGCTTGGCCAGCGGGGGGATCACAGATACGCAGTATTTT.